Following are 27 T cell receptor beta chains from one sample sequenced in a study of cytomegalovirus exposure and HLA in healthy donors (TCRdb year 2017). Libraries were made using the immunoSEQ multiplex PCR assay. For the multiplex PCR, a mixture combining 60 forward primers for TCR Vbeta segments and 13 reverse primers for TCR Jbeta segments was used. Not all clones reach the TCRdb copy of this immuneACCESS table, which keeps in-frame sequences only. Checked studies attribute under half of the gap to unresolved V genes and leave the rest unexplained. The sample has roughly 100,000 clones on record, 75% to 85% of them singletons. The ten largest clones take up roughly 6.1% of the sample. Material: PBMCs. The receptor set was obtained from a man younger than 30 in good health and CMV-seronegative.

J is TRBJ1-3 and V is TRBV9; TRBD1 agrees at 9 bases. Germline V gene data show CDR1 as SGDLS and CDR2 as YYNGEE. The V and J ends lost 3 bases and 3 bases, in that order; junction bases with no gene match: 7. This CDR3 has 16 amino acids. The CDR3 region has the DNA TGTGCCAGCAGCGCGGGACAGGGTTTCGTTGGAAACACCATATATTTT. Translation gives CASSAGQGFVGNTIYF.

The gene calls are TRBV7-2 and TRBJ1-1; D is possibly TRBD1 (5 bases). V was clipped by 5 bases and J by 0 bases, with 13 bases between them. This CDR3 contains 15 residues. Germline V lookup: CDR1 SGHTA, CDR2 FQGNSA. DNA for the CDR3: TGTGCCAGCAGCCCAGAGGGACTGATGAACACTGAAGCTTTCTTT. Amino acid sequence: CASSPEGLMNTEAFF.

V and J are TRBV29-1 and TRBJ1-1; 10 bases map to TRBD1. Germline loops: CDR1 SQVTM, CDR2 ANQGSEA. The CDR3 consists of 16 residues. J was trimmed by 0 bases and V by 5 bases; bases with no gene match: 9. DNA of the CDR3: TGCAGCGTTTTGCGGGACAGGGGCATTATGAACACTGAAGCTTTCTTT. Its translation: CSVLRDRGIMNTEAFF.

This chain connects TRBV19 to TRBJ2-5; the D gene is possibly TRBD1 (6 bases). The end of the DNA fits TRBJ2-7 better, so the J call may be wrong. The germline CDR1 and CDR2 sequences are LNHDA and SQIVND (reference sequence). The CDR3 runs to 14 residues. The CDR3 nucleotides read TGTGCCAGCAACAGGGCGCCAGGAGAGGACGAGCAGTACTTC. Amino acids: CASNRAPGEDEQYF.

The gene calls are TRBV28 and TRBJ1-5; D is ambiguous. Germline V CDR1 and CDR2: MDHEN, SYDVKM. CDR3 size: 17 residues. V shed 5 bases and J shed 2 bases, with 19 bases lying between them. The CDR3 DNA follows: TGTGCCAGCAGTCCCCGCCAGGCCCAAGTGGGCAATCAGCCCCAGCATTTT. Translation gives CASSPRQAQVGNQPQHF.

The chain is built from TRBV9 and TRBJ2-5, with D tentatively TRBD2 (6 bases). The J call may be faulty, since TRBJ2-7 better matches the DNA end. The CDR3 is 15 residues long. The germline V gene encodes CDR1 SGDLS and CDR2 YYNGEE. The CDR3 region is CASSGYDGSSYEQYF. The DNA for the CDR3 is TGTGCCAGCAGCGGGTATGACGGGAGCTCCTACGAGCAGTACTTC.

The chain combines TRBV7-9 with TRBJ2-1; 12 bases are shared with TRBD2. The length of the CDR3 is 15 residues. From germline, CDR1 is SEHNR and CDR2 FQNEAQ (reference sequence). Unmatched junction bases numbered 7, after V lost 7 bases and J lost 6 bases. The CDR3 here is CASNQGLAGSNEQFF. The CDR3 coding sequence is TGTGCCAGCAACCAAGGACTAGCGGGGTCCAATGAGCAGTTCTTC.

The rearrangement joins TRBV9 to TRBJ2-5, with TRBD1 identical over 8 bases. Germline CDR1 is SGDLS and CDR2 is YYNGEE. The V segment lost 4 bases and the J segment 6 bases; nucleotides outside the gene matches: 11. The CDR3 contains 15 residues. This chain's CDR3 is CASSLGQGRRKTQYF. Here the CDR3 DNA reads TGTGCCAGCAGCCTTGGACAGGGTAGAAGGAAGACCCAGTACTTC.

This clone is a singleton in its sample. V gene TRBV7-9 combines with J gene TRBJ2-1; 9 bases fit TRBD2. The CDR3 spans 14 residues. The V gene's germline CDR1 is SEHNR and CDR2 FQNEAQ (reference sequence). V was clipped by 6 bases and J by 8 bases; unmatched bases: 8. In nucleotides, the CDR3 is TGTGCCAGCAGTTCGGGACTAGCAGTCTATGAGCAGTTCTTC. This gives the protein CASSSGLAVYEQFF.

In its sample, this clone was seen a few times. The chain combines TRBV27 with TRBJ2-1, with TRBD1 as a possible D gene (6 bases). Germline V gives CDR1 MNHEY, CDR2 SMNVEV (reference sequence). CDR3 length equals 16 residues. Deletions cut 1 base from V and 8 bases from J, with 18 bases between. For the CDR3, the DNA is TGTGCCAGCAGTTTATGGGCCGGAAGCAGGGGTCATGAGCAGTTCTTC. This sequence encodes CASSLWAGSRGHEQFF.

The chain combines TRBV12-5 with TRBJ1-5; TRBD1 aligns across 12 bases. The length of the CDR3 is 17 residues. The V and J ends lost 6 bases and 2 bases, in that order; junction bases with no gene match: 8. Germline V CDR1 and CDR2: LGHNT, FRNRAP. The CDR3 DNA sequence: TGTGCTAGTGGGCCGGGACAGGGGGCGCGGGGCAATCAGCCCCAGCATTTT. This sequence encodes CASGPGQGARGNQPQHF.

J is TRBJ1-1 and V is TRBV23-1, with D uncertain. TRBV23-1 is labeled an ORF, and its function is uncertain. The V end was cut by 0 bases, the J end by 5 bases, with 10 bases between. The CDR3 spans 14 residues. CDR3 DNA sequence: TGCGCCAGCAGTCAATCGTGTAGGGAGACTGAAGCTTTCTTT. Translating gives CASSQSCRETEAFF.

V gene TRBV6-5 combines with J gene TRBJ1-1; D call uncertain. The germline V gene encodes CDR1 MNHEY and CDR2 SVGAGI. This CDR3 has 13 residues. Trimming cost V 6 bases and J 7 bases, with 15 bases left between them. The CDR3 DNA is TGTGCCAGCAGCGTAATGAGTGTTGGTGAAGCTTTCTTT. It encodes CASSVMSVGEAFF.

The rearrangement joins TRBV11-2 to TRBJ2-7, with 7 bases that match TRBD2. Germline V gene lookup returns CDR1 SGHAT and CDR2 FQNNGV. After removal of 0 bases from V and 5 bases from J, the junction contained 4 bases not matched to a gene. The CDR3 spans 14 residues. CDR3 loop: CASSLDLGGDEQYF. The CDR3 nucleotides read TGTGCCAGCAGCTTAGACCTGGGAGGGGACGAGCAGTACTTC.

The V call is TRBV29-1, the J call TRBJ1-2; the D gene is possibly TRBD1 (5 bases). Per the germline V gene, CDR1 is SQVTM and CDR2 is ANQGSEA. This CDR3 has 12 amino acids. V lost 4 bases, J lost 4 bases, and 10 bases lay in between. CDR3 residues: CSVVWQGYGYTF. The CDR3 DNA reads TGCAGCGTTGTTTGGCAGGGCTATGGCTACACCTTC.

This chain uses TRBV5-6 with TRBJ1-3; no definite D call. V lost 2 bases, J lost 6 bases, and 12 bases lay in between. CDR1 is SGHDT, CDR2 YYEEEE, per germline. CDR3 length: 14 amino acids. The DNA for the CDR3 is TGTGCCAGCAGCTTTCCAGGTCAAGTAAACACCATATATTTT. This sequence encodes CASSFPGQVNTIYF.

V gene TRBV6-6 combines with J gene TRBJ1-4; D perhaps matches TRBD1 (6 bases). Trimming shortened V by 6 bases and J by 8 bases, and 16 bases separated the two germline ends. CDR1 MNHNY and CDR2 SVGAGI come from the germline V gene (reference sequence). The CDR3 length is 14 residues. This CDR3 reads CASRTGKLEEKLFF. The DNA of the CDR3 is TGTGCCAGCAGAACAGGGAAATTAGAAGAAAAACTGTTTTTT.

For the CDR3, the DNA is TGTGCCAGCAGTTCGTTTAGGACAGCGACCAATCAGCCCCAGCATTTT. Amino acid sequence: CASSSFRTATNQPQHF. The chain has TRBV28 and TRBJ1-5; the D gene is possibly TRBD1 (6 bases). Germline values: CDR1 MDHEN, CDR2 SYDVKM. Trimming shortened V by 4 bases and J by 3 bases, and 16 bases separated the two germline ends. The length of the CDR3 is 16 residues.

On this clone itself: One end of the junction does not line up with germline, which may come from a read error. The genes are TRBV5-1 and TRBJ1-4; D is uncertain. CDR3 length equals 13 residues. Per germline, CDR1 SGHRS and CDR2 YFSETQ. CDR3 residues: CAGSLERNEKLFF. Written as DNA, the CDR3 is TGCGCCGGCAGCTTGGAGAGGAATGAAAAACTGTTTTTT.

The genes are TRBV5-1 and TRBJ1-1; possible D gene TRBD1, 5 bases. CDR1 SGHRS and CDR2 YFSETQ come from the germline V gene. Trimming took 4 bases from V and 0 from J, leaving 19 bases between them. The CDR3 spans 17 residues. The CDR3 is CASSLGRGSSVNTEAFF. CDR3 nucleotides: TGCGCCAGCAGCCTGGGGCGCGGTTCAAGTGTGAACACTGAAGCTTTCTTT.

The rearrangement uses TRBV7-9 and TRBJ2-7, with 7 bases that match TRBD1. Trimming cost V 5 bases and J 7 bases; bases outside gene matches: 2. In germline, CDR1 is SEHNR, CDR2 FQNEAQ (reference sequence). The CDR3 totals 11 residues. DNA for the CDR3: TGTGCCAGCAGCCAGGGACAGGAGCAGTACTTC. Translating gives CASSQGQEQYF.

The chain has TRBV7-2 and TRBJ2-7, with TRBD1 identical over 7 bases. CDR3 length equals 15 residues. Germline V gene sequence: CDR1 SGHTA, CDR2 FQGNSA. V lost 6 bases, J lost 3 bases, and 11 bases stayed unmatched. CDR3 sequence reads: CASSPNRGRYYEQYF. The CDR3 region has the DNA TGTGCCAGCAGTCCTAACAGGGGACGTTACTACGAGCAGTACTTC.

The rearrangement joins TRBV30 to TRBJ2-2; D is perhaps TRBD1 (6 bases). The germline CDR1 and CDR2 sequences are GTSNPN and SVGIG (reference sequence). The ends were cut back, 2 bases at V and 0 bases at J, with 10 bases in the middle. This CDR3 contains 15 residues. The CDR3 DNA reads TGTGCCTGGAGTCTAGGGGACACGAACACCGGGGAGCTGTTTTTT. Residues: CAWSLGDTNTGELFF.

This chain uses TRBV11-1 with TRBJ2-5; 7 bases fit TRBD2. J gave up 0 bases and V 6 bases, and 4 bases lay outside the gene matches. Germline loops: CDR1 SGHAT, CDR2 FQDESV (reference sequence). The CDR3 has 14 amino acids. CDR3 in amino acids: CASSILAHQETQYF. The CDR3 region has the DNA TGTGCCAGCAGTATACTAGCGCACCAAGAGACCCAGTACTTC. The entire variable domain, with the rest obtained from reference TRBV11-1 and TRBJ2-5, is as follows: EAEVAQSPRYKITEKSQAVAFWCDPISGHATLYWYRQILGQGPELLVQFQDESVVDDSQLPKDRFSAERLKGVDSTLKIQPAELGDSAMYLCASSILAHQETQYFGPGTRLLVL.

The chain has TRBV6-1 and TRBJ1-1; 7 bases line up with TRBD1. The CDR3 is 17 amino acids. With 3 bases clipped from V and 1 base from J, the junction kept 11 bases outside the gene matches. Germline V CDR1 and CDR2: MNHNS, SASEGT. The CDR3 DNA reads TGTGCCAGCAGTGAGGCATCCTACAGGGGTACGAACACTGAAGCTTTCTTT. It specifies CASSEASYRGTNTEAFF.

This clone has only one observation. J is TRBJ1-2 and V is TRBV7-2; D remains ambiguous. Germline CDR1 SGHTA, CDR2 FQGNSA. CDR3 length: 14 residues. Trimming left V 0 bases short and J 8 bases short, with 13 bases between. CDR3 residues: CASSLALRVSGYTF. The DNA for the CDR3 is TGTGCCAGCAGCTTAGCGCTGAGGGTCTCAGGCTACACCTTC.

The genes are TRBV27 and TRBJ2-7; 7 bases agree with TRBD1. Germline V CDR1 and CDR2: MNHEY, SMNVEV (reference sequence). V trimming: 3 bases; J trimming: 0 bases; junction bases outside the gene matches: 5. The CDR3 is made up of 15 amino acids. CDR3 region: CASSFSTGSSYEQYF. The CDR3 DNA reads TGTGCCAGCAGTTTTTCGACAGGGTCCTCCTACGAGCAGTACTTC.